A selection of T cell receptor beta chains follows, all from one sample in a study of identical twins. TCRdb recomputed calls from the 5' RACE reads with MiXCR, one row per CDR3 protein. The sample shows about 520,000 distinct CDR3 sequences, about 20% of them seen only once. The same data also went into a second study, on T cells expressing NK-cell markers.

Input material: CD4+ T cells sorted from blood. These receptors all stem from a woman aged 18-30 years in good health. Each CDR3 is given with its conserved first and last residue. Each record gives: J gene, clone size, V gene, D gene, CDR3 protein, CDR3 DNA. The D gene is left open where the match is weak. Expanded clones are given a class, and other clones once, few, many or no size at all.

>TRBJ2-5|few|TRBV5-1|TRBD2
CASSLILAGRSETQYF
TGCGCCAGCAGCTTGATCCTAGCGGGACGGTCCGAGACCCAGTACTTC
>TRBJ1-2|few|TRBV12-3/TRBV12-4|TRBD1
CASSLTGQGAYGYTF
TGTGCCAGCAGTCTGACGGGACAGGGGGCCTATGGCTACACCTTC
>TRBJ2-7|few|TRBV20-1|NA
CSAHAGLPYEQYF
TGCAGTGCCCACGCTGGACTACCGTACGAGCAGTACTTC
>TRBJ2-7|few|TRBV5-6|TRBD1
CASSFGTGLPYEQYF
TGTGCCAGCAGCTTTGGGACAGGCCTACCCTACGAGCAGTACTTC
>TRBJ1-1|many|TRBV6-1|TRBD1
CASSATGVTEAFF
TGTGCCAGCAGTGCTACAGGGGTTACTGAAGCTTTCTTT
>TRBJ2-5|NA|TRBV5-1|NA
CASHAVQETQYF
TGCGCCAGCCACGCCGTACAAGAGACCCAGTACTTC
>TRBJ2-3|NA|TRBV9|TRBD2
CASSQALTSDSTDTQYF
TGTGCCAGCAGCCAAGCCCTGACTAGCGACAGCACAGATACGCAGTATTTT
>TRBJ2-3|once|TRBV7-2|TRBD2
CASSRGASGISDTQYF
TGTGCCAGCAGCCGCGGGGCTAGCGGGATATCAGATACGCAGTATTTT
>TRBJ2-7|NA|TRBV7-6|NA
CASSSLSRGYEQYF
TGTGCCAGCAGCTCCCTTTCAAGGGGATACGAGCAGTACTTC
>TRBJ2-1|NA|TRBV2|NA
CASSFGQAFF
TGTGCCAGCAGCTTCGGCCAGGCGTTCTTC
>TRBJ2-2|few|TRBV6-1|NA
CASNPATNTGELFF
TGTGCCAGCAACCCAGCCACTAACACCGGGGAGCTGTTTTTT
>TRBJ2-5|NA|TRBV7-9|NA
CASSFTLQETQYF
TGTGCCAGCAGCTTTACCCTCCAAGAGACCCAGTACTTC
>TRBJ1-2|NA|TRBV2|NA
CASSEAKGVGYTF
TGTGCCAGCAGTGAAGCGAAGGGCGTTGGCTACACCTTC
>TRBJ2-7|NA|TRBV10-3|TRBD1
CAISVGQGYEQYF
TGTGCCATCAGTGTAGGACAGGGGTACGAGCAGTACTTC
>TRBJ2-5|NA|TRBV6-5|TRBD2
CASSYSTSGVETQYF
TGTGCCAGCAGTTACTCGACTAGCGGGGTTGAGACCCAGTACTTC
>TRBJ1-2|few|TRBV12-3/TRBV12-4|NA
CASSSMWTAYGYTF
TGTGCCAGCAGCTCCATGTGGACAGCCTATGGCTACACCTTC
>TRBJ2-1|few|TRBV5-1|TRBD2
CASSLVREDANEQFF
TGCGCCAGCAGCTTGGTGCGGGAGGACGCCAATGAGCAGTTCTTC
>TRBJ2-3|NA|TRBV9|TRBD2
CANSGGGGTTDTQYF
TGTGCCAACTCGGGCGGCGGGGGAACCACAGATACGCAGTATTTT
>TRBJ2-7|NA|TRBV7-8|TRBD2
CASSLTSSGRYEQYF
TGTGCCAGCAGCTTAACATCTAGCGGGAGGTACGAGCAGTACTTC
>TRBJ1-1|NA|TRBV4-1|NA
CASSQDVSPYMNTEAFF
TGCGCCAGCAGCCAAGATGTTTCCCCATACATGAACACTGAAGCTTTCTTT
>TRBJ2-1|NA|TRBV12-3/TRBV12-4|TRBD2
CASKTSGGAYNEQFF
TGTGCCAGCAAGACTAGCGGGGGGGCCTACAATGAGCAGTTCTTC
>TRBJ2-5|NA|TRBV6-1|TRBD2
CASSLTGTSAQGGQYF
TGTGCCAGCAGCCTTACCGGGACTAGCGCCCAGGGGGGGCAGTACTTC
>TRBJ2-7|few|TRBV20-1|NA
CSARTGDEQYF
TGCAGTGCTAGAACGGGAGACGAGCAGTACTTC
>TRBJ2-1|NA|TRBV20-1|NA
CSASCGWLSTTNEQFF
TGCAGTGCTAGCTGCGGGTGGCTATCAACTACCAATGAGCAGTTCTTC
>TRBJ2-7|few|TRBV12-3/TRBV12-4|NA
CASSRQREQYF
TGTGCCAGCAGTAGACAGCGAGAGCAGTACTTC
>TRBJ2-1|few|TRBV10-3|NA
CAISERWEQFF
TGTGCCATCAGTGAGAGATGGGAGCAGTTCTTC
>TRBJ2-7|few|TRBV6-5|NA
CASSRDNREQYF
TGTGCCAGCAGTCGGGACAACCGCGAGCAGTACTTC
>TRBJ2-3|NA|TRBV7-2|TRBD1
CASSLPTGGTGTQYF
TGTGCCAGCAGCTTACCGACAGGGGGCACGGGTACGCAGTATTTT
>TRBJ2-5|NA|TRBV7-9|NA
CASSWTYIGETQYF
TGTGCCAGCAGCTGGACCTACATCGGAGAGACCCAGTACTTC
>TRBJ2-3|NA|TRBV7-3|TRBD2
CASSSGLAGAPDTQYF
TGTGCCAGCAGTTCCGGACTAGCGGGTGCCCCAGATACGCAGTATTTT
>TRBJ2-1|NA|TRBV20-1|NA
CSARDIGLRNRDEQFF
TGCAGTGCTCGGGACATTGGTCTACGGAACAGAGATGAGCAGTTCTTC
>TRBJ2-7|NA|TRBV7-9|NA
CASSRDQGEQYF
TGTGCCAGCAGCCGGGACCAGGGAGAGCAGTACTTC
>TRBJ1-2|NA|TRBV5-4|NA
CASRGNNPNYGYTF
TGTGCCAGCAGAGGGAACAACCCTAACTATGGCTACACCTTC
>TRBJ2-1|NA|TRBV6-1|NA
CASGTRGWNEQFF
TGTGCCAGCGGAACTAGAGGGTGGAATGAGCAGTTCTTC
>TRBJ2-3|NA|TRBV10-3|NA
CATKSRGTTDTQYF
TGTGCCACGAAGTCCAGGGGAACAACAGATACGCAGTATTTT
>TRBJ1-5|few|TRBV20-1|NA
CSASMGHQPQHF
TGCAGTGCTAGTATGGGACATCAGCCCCAGCATTTT
>TRBJ2-1|few|TRBV6-5|NA
CASSYSAANSYNEQFF
TGTGCCAGCAGTTACTCGGCGGCCAACTCCTACAATGAGCAGTTCTTC
>TRBJ2-1|few|TRBV5-5|TRBD2
CASSLITSGDNEQFF
TGTGCCAGCAGCTTAATCACTAGCGGGGACAATGAGCAGTTCTTC
>TRBJ2-2|NA|TRBV29-1|NA
CSVRPRDLETGELFF
TGCAGCGTTAGACCGAGGGATTTGGAGACCGGGGAGCTGTTTTTT
>TRBJ2-3|few|TRBV12-3/TRBV12-4|NA
CASSQSTQYF
TGTGCCAGCAGTCAAAGTACGCAGTATTTT
>TRBJ1-2|many|TRBV20-1|NA
CSAQATNYGYTF
TGCAGTGCACAGGCCACTAACTATGGCTACACCTTC
>TRBJ2-3|NA|TRBV10-3|TRBD2
CAITGGAGEDTQYF
TGTGCCATCACGGGTGGGGCGGGAGAAGATACGCAGTATTTT
>TRBJ2-5|NA|TRBV5-1|NA
CASIGDQETQYF
TGCGCCAGCATTGGGGACCAAGAGACCCAGTACTTC
>TRBJ2-1|NA|TRBV11-3|TRBD1
CASSIAGTGPHNEQFF
TGTGCCAGCAGCATAGCCGGGACAGGTCCACACAATGAGCAGTTCTTC
>TRBJ2-3|NA|TRBV20-1|TRBD2
CSASSAGGPDTQYF
TGCAGTGCTTCTTCAGCGGGGGGGCCAGATACGCAGTATTTT
>TRBJ2-1|NA|TRBV6-1|NA
CASSGWTRGSYNEQFF
TGTGCCAGCAGTGGATGGACGCGAGGCTCCTACAATGAGCAGTTCTTC
>TRBJ2-1|NA|TRBV5-5|NA
CASSLSLATYNEQFF
TGTGCCAGCAGCTTGTCTTTGGCTACTTACAATGAGCAGTTCTTC
>TRBJ2-7|NA|TRBV25-1|NA
CASSPRAFYEQYF
TGTGCCAGCAGTCCCCGGGCCTTCTACGAGCAGTACTTC
>TRBJ2-5|many|TRBV29-1|TRBD2
CSVLPAGDIETQYF
TGCAGCGTTCTTCCAGCGGGGGATATAGAGACCCAGTACTTC